This T cell receptor beta chain was identified in a study of CD8 T cells in Susac syndrome. A note on this clonotype: No antigen is known for it.

Findings and limits, study-wide: Clonal expansion did not appear in Susac syndrome CD4+ T cell repertoires.

Sequencing targeted TCR beta in T cells from blood (CD8+ and CD4+). FACS enriched CD8+ TEMRA cells, while bulk CD8+ and CD4+ were negatively isolated. A quantity of about 0.5 to 1 ug RNA underwent reverse transcription using random hexamers. MiXCR, applied by TCRdb to the immunoSEQ multiplex PCR reads, yields one record per CDR3 protein. The table shows about 140,000 distinct CDR3 sequences, with just under 95% occurring only once. The germline gives CDR1 SQVTM, CDR2 ANQGSEA. The V segment lost 4 bases and the J segment 1 base; nucleotides outside the gene matches: 4. This CDR3 contains 14 residues. The rearrangement uses TRBV29-1 and TRBJ2-1; 7 bases fit TRBD2. Source material: CD4+ T cells from PBMCs. The receptor comes from a human donor with Susac syndrome. CDR3 nucleotides: TGCAGCGTTGTGGGCGGGAGATCCTACAATGAGCAGTTCTTC. Translated: CSVVGGRSYNEQFF.